This T cell receptor beta chain was retrieved from a study of T cell repertoires in cytomegalovirus infection. Whole-study context: The authors relied on CMV epitopes, both recently identified HLA-C-restricted and well-studied HLA-B-restricted. Matching HLA type, along with CMV infection, was indicated by public TCR beta signatures.

TCRdb processed the reads anew with MiXCR; each CDR3 protein has one entry. The data hold 550,000 to 850,000 distinct CDR3 sequences, with around 30% observed a single time. The V gene's germline CDR1 is SGHTA and CDR2 FQGNSA. Between the trimmed V and J ends, which lost 6 bases and 1 base, there was a span of 15 bases. This CDR3 region has 15 residues. Regarding this clonotype: Its matching antigen is unknown.

Study conclusions and caveats: Cumulative public TCR beta family frequency identified CMV carriers with the relevant HLA. Clonotype analysis showed dominance of the ex vivo response by HLA-C-restricted CMV-specific TCR beta clonotypes.

The TCR was taken from a human donor in good health (CMV status not recorded). Some clones in this sample may be carry-over from other donors' samples. Here the sequenced sample was cultured PBMCs, taken from culture after CMV antigen stimulation. The V gene is TRBV7-2, the J gene TRBJ1-1; TRBD1 might be the D (6 bases). This CDR3 reads CASRQTGTRNTEAFF. The CDR3 DNA reads as TGTGCCAGCAGGCAGACCGGGACACGGAACACTGAAGCTTTCTTT.